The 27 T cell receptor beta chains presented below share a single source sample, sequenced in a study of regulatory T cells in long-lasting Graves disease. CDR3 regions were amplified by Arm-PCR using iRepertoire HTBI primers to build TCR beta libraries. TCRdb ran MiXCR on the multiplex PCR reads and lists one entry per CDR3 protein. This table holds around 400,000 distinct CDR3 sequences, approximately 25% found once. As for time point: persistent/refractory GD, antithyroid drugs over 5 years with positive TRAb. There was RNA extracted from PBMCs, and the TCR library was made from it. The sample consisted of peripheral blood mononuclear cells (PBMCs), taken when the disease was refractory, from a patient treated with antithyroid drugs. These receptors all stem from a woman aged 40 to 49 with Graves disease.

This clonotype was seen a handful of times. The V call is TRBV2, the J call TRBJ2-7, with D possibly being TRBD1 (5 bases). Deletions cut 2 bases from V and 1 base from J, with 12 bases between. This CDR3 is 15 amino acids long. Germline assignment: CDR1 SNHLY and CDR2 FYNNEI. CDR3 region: CASSELSGWSYEQYF. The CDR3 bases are TGTGCCAGCAGTGAACTTTCAGGGTGGTCCTACGAGCAGTACTTC.

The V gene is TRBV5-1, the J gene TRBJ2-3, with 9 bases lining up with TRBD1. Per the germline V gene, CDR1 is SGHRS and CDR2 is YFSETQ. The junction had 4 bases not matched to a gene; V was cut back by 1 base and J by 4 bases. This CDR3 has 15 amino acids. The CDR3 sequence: CASSLWDRDSDTQYF. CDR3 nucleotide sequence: TGCGCCAGCAGCTTGTGGGACAGGGATTCAGATACGCAGTATTTT. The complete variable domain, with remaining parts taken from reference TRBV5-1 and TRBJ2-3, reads KAGVTQTPRYLIKTRGQQVTLSCSPISGHRSVSWYQQTPGQGLQFLFEYFSETQRNKGNFPGRFSGRQFSNSRSEMNVSTLELGDSALYLCASSLWDRDSDTQYFGPGTRLTVL.

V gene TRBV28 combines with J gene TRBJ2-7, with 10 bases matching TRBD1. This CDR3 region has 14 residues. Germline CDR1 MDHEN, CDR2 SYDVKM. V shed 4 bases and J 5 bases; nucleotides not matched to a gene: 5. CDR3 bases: TGTGCCAGCAGTTACCCCGGGACAGGGGACGAGCAGTACTTC. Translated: CASSYPGTGDEQYF.

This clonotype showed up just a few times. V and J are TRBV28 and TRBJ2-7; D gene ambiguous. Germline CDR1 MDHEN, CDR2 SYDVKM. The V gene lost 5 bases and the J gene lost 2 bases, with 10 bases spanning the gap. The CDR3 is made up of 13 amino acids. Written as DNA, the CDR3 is TGTGCCAGCAGTCAGCATGCACCCTACGAGCAGTACTTC. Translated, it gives CASSQHAPYEQYF. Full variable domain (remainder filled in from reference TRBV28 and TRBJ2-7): DVKVTQSSRYLVKRTGEKVFLECVQDMDHENMFWYRQDPGLGLRLIYFSYDVKMKEKGDIPEGYSVSREKKERFSLILESASTNQTSMYLCASSQHAPYEQYFGPGTRLTVT.

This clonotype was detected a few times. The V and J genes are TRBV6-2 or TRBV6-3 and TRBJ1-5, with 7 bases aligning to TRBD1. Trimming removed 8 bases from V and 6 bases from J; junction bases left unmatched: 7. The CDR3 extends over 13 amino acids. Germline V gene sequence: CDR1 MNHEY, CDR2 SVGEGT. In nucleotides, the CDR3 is TGTGCCAGCGAGGAGACAGGGAGTCAGCCCCAGCATTTT. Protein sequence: CASEETGSQPQHF.

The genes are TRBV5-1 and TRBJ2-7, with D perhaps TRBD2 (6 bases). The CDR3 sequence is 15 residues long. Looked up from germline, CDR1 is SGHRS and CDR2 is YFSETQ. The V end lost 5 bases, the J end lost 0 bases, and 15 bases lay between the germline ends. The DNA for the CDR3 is TGCGCCAGCAGGACTCCAGGGACTGGCTCCTACGAGCAGTACTTC. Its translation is CASRTPGTGSYEQYF. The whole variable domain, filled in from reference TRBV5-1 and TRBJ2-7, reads KAGVTQTPRYLIKTRGQQVTLSCSPISGHRSVSWYQQTPGQGLQFLFEYFSETQRNKGNFPGRFSGRQFSNSRSEMNVSTLELGDSALYLCASRTPGTGSYEQYFGPGTRLTVT.

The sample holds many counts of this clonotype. The CDR3 region has the DNA TGTGCCAGCAGTTTTTACTTAACCACAGGGGCGGAGAGCAATCAGCCCCAGCATTTT. Translation: CASSFYLTTGAESNQPQHF. V gene TRBV28 combines with J gene TRBJ1-5; 7 nucleotides agree with TRBD1. Germline CDR1 is MDHEN and CDR2 is SYDVKM. V was pared by 3 bases and J by 1 base, with 15 bases of the junction left unmatched. CDR3 length equals 19 residues.

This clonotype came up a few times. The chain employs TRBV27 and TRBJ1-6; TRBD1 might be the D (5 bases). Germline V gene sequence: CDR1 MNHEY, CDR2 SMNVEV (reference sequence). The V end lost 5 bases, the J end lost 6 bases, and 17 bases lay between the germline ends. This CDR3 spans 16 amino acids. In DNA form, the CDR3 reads TGTGCCAGCAGTGCCTCGACCCGGGGGGGTAATTCACCCCTCCACTTT. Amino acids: CASSASTRGGNSPLHF.

CDR3 sequence: CASSLSAVRGNEQFF. DNA of the CDR3: TGTGCCAGCAGCTTAAGCGCGGTAAGGGGAAATGAGCAGTTCTTC. V usage is TRBV11-2 and J usage is TRBJ2-1; D is perhaps TRBD1 (5 bases). CDR1 is SGHAT and CDR2 is FQNNGV in the germline V gene. The V end lost 2 bases, the J end lost 7 bases, and 15 bases lay between the germline ends. CDR3 length: 15 residues. Looking up the rest from reference TRBV11-2 and TRBJ2-1 gives the full variable domain: EAGVAQSPRYKIIEKRQSVAFWCNPISGHATLYWYQQILGQGPKLLIQFQNNGVVDDSQLPKDRFSAERLKGVDSTLKIQPAKLEDSAVYLCASSLSAVRGNEQFFGPGTRLTVL.

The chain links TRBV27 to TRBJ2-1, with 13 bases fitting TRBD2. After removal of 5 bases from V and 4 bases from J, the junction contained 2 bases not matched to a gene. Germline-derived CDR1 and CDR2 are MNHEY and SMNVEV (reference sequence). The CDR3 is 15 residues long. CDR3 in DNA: TGTGCCAGCAGTGCGGGACTAGCGGGGTACAATGAGCAGTTCTTC. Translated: CASSAGLAGYNEQFF.

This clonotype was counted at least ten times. The CDR3 is CASRFGTARNTEAFF. In nucleotides, the CDR3 is TGTGCCAGCAGATTCGGGACAGCCCGTAACACTGAAGCTTTCTTT. The chain couples TRBV28 to TRBJ1-1; 7 bases align to TRBD1. V gave up 6 bases and J gave up 2 bases; unmatched junction bases: 9. Per the germline V gene, CDR1 is MDHEN and CDR2 is SYDVKM. CDR3 size: 15 residues.

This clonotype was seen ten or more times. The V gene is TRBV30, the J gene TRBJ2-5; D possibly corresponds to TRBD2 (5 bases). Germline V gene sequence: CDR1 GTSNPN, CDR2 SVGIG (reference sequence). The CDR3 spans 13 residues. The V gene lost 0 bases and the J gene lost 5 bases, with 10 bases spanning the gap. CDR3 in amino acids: CAWSVGVWETQYF. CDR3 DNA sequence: TGTGCCTGGAGTGTCGGGGTCTGGGAGACCCAGTACTTC.

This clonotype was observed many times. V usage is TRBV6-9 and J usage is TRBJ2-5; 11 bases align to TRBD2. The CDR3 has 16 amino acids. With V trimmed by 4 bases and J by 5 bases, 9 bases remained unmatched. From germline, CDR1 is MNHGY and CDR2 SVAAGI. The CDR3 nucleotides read TGTGCCAGCAGTTTCACGCCGGGACTAGCGGTCGAGACCCAGTACTTC. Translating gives CASSFTPGLAVETQYF.

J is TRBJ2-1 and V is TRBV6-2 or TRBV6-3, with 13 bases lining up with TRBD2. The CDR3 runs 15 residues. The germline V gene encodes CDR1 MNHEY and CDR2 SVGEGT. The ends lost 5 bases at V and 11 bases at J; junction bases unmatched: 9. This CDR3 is CASSDWTSGGRQQFF. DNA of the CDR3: TGTGCCAGCAGTGATTGGACTAGCGGGGGTCGGCAGCAGTTCTTC.

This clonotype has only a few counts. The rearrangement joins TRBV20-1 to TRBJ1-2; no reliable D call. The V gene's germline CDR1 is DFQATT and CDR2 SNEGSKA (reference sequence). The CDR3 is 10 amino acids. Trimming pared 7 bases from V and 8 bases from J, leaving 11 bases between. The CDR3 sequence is CSGNGKGYTF. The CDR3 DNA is TGCAGTGGAAATGGGAAGGGCTACACCTTC.

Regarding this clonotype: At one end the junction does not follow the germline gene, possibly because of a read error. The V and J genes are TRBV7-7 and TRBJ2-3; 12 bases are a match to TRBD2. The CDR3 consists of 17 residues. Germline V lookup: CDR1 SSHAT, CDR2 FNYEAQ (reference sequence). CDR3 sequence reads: CASSLVDGLAGIDTQYF. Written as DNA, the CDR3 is TGTGCTAGCAGCTTAGTGGATGGACTAGCGGGAATAGATACGCAGTATTTT.

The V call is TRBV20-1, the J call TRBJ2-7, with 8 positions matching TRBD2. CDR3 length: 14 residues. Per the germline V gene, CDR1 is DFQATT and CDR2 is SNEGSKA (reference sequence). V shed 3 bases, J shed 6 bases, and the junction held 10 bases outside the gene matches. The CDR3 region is CSASRGGGLSEQYF. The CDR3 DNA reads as TGCAGTGCTAGCCGGGGGGGGGGCTTGAGCGAGCAGTACTTC.

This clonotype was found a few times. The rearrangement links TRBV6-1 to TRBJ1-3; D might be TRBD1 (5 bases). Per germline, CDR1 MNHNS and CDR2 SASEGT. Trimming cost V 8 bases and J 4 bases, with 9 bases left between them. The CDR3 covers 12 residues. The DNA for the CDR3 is TGTGCCAGCGGGGCTCCGGGAAACACCATATATTTT. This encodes CASGAPGNTIYF.

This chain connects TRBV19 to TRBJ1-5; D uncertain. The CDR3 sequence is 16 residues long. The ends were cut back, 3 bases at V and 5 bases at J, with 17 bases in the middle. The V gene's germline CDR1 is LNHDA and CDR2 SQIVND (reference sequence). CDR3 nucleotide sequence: TGTGCCAGTAGTATTCTCCCAGTATCTTTCGATCAGCCCCAGCATTTT. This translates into CASSILPVSFDQPQHF. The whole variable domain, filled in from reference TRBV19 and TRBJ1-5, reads DGGITQSPKYLFRKEGQNVTLSCEQNLNHDAMYWYRQDPGQGLRLIYYSQIVNDFQKGDIAEGYSVSREKKESFPLTVTSAQKNPTAFYLCASSILPVSFDQPQHFGDGTRLSIL.

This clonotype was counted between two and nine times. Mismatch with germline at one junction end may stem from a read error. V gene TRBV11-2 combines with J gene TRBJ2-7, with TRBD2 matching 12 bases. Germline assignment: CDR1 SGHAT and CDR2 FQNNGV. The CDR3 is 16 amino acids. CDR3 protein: CASSLTSGSNSGEQYF. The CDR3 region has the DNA TGCGCCAGCAGCTTGACTAGCGGGAGTAACTCGGGCGAGCAGTACTTC.

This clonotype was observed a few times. DNA for the CDR3: TGTGCCAGCTCCAAAGGGCGGGGCTACGAGCAGTACTTC. This sequence encodes CASSKGRGYEQYF. The chain uses TRBV3-1 and TRBJ2-7, with TRBD2 as a possible D gene (6 bases). V was trimmed by 8 bases and J by 3 bases, leaving 14 bases between them. Germline loops: CDR1 LGHDT, CDR2 YNNKEL (reference sequence). This CDR3 spans 13 amino acids.

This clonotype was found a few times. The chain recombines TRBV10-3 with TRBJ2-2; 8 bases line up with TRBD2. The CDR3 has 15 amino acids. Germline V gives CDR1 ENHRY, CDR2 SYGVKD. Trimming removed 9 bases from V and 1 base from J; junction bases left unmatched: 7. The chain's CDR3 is CAMGSAGGNTGELFF. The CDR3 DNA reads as TGTGCCATGGGATCGGCGGGAGGGAACACCGGGGAGCTGTTTTTT.

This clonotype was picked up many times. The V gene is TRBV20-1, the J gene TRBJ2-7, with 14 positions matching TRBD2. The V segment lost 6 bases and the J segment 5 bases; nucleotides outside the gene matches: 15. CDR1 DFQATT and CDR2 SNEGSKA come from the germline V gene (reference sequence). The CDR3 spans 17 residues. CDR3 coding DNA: TGCAGTGCAACGGGACTAGCGGGGGTATTCAAAAGGGACGAGCAGTACTTC. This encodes CSATGLAGVFKRDEQYF.

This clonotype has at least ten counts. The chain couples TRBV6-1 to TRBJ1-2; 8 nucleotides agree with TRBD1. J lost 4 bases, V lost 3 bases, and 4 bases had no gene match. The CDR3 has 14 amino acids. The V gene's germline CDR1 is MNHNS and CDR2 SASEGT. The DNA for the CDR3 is TGTGCCAGCAGTGACCCCGGGACAGGCTATGGCTACACCTTC. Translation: CASSDPGTGYGYTF.

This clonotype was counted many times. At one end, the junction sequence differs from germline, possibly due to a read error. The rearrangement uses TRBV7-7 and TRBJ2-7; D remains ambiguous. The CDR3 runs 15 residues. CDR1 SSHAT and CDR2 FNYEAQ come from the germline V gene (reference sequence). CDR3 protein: CASSLYPGANYEQYF. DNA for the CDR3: TGTGCTAGCAGCTTATACCCCGGAGCCAACTACGAGCAGTACTTC.

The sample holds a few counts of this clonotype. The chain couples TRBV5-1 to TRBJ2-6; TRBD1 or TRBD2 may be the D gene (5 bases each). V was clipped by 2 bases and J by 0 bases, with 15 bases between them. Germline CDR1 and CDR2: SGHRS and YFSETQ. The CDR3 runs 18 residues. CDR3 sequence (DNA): TGCGCCAGCAGCTTTTCCGGGACGGAGTACTCTGGGGCCAACGTCCTGACTTTC. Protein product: CASSFSGTEYSGANVLTF.

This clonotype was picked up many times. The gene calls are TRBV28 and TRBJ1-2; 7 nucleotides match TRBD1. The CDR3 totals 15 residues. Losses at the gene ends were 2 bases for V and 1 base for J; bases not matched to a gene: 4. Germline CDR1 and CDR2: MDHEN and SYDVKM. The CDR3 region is CASSLRRGLNYGYTF. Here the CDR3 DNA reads TGTGCCAGCAGTTTAAGGAGGGGGCTTAACTATGGCTACACCTTC.